What follows is one T cell receptor (beta chain) and its context. The CDR3 has 16 residues. This sample was included in a study of shared clonotypes between healthy human individuals. Assay execution took place at the deep level. Assay: immunoSEQ multiplex PCR; the TCRdb copy retains only in-frame clones and omits some. The repertoire holds about 700,000 clones, with about 74% as singletons. Source material: memory CD4+ T cells sorted from blood. Subset indicated: CD45RA-negative fraction. The rearrangement joins TRBV1 to TRBJ2-7; TRBD2 is the table's D call and was not checked against the DNA. TRBV1 has pseudogene status. This receptor was identified in a woman in her twenties or thirties in good health. The CDR3 DNA is TGCACCAGCAGCCTTCGGACTTCCCCATGCACCTACGAGCAGTACTTC. Translated, it gives CTSSLRTSPCTYEQYF.